The clone carrying this TCR beta chain is categorized as medium-sized (0.01 to 0.1%). The antigen remains undetermined. The time point was: sample taken at primary tumor resection. The donors comprised about 70 untreated early-stage non-small cell lung cancer patients. The input material, whole RNA from tumor, nontumor lung or frozen PBMC, was sequenced unsorted. Each CDR3 protein is one row after TCRdb ran MiXCR on the 5' RACE reads. The sample contains over 10,000 distinct CDR3 sequences, about 5% of which appear only once. The source of the sample is a study of spatial heterogeneity in lung cancer. Study in general: Raw-read counts averaged over ten per unique TCR and UMI combination.

The CDR3 runs to 15 residues. V gave up 4 bases and J gave up 8 bases; unmatched junction bases: 5. The study's findings and limits: Tumor mutation counts were tracked by expanded intratumoral alpha and beta TCR counts.

The sequence was collected from a male donor with early-stage non-small cell lung cancer. The V and J genes are TRBV12-3 or TRBV12-4 and TRBJ1-4; 12 bases fit TRBD1. Sequences were derived from lung tumor tissue, sampled at surgery. The CDR3 region has the DNA TGTGCCAGCAGTTGGGACAGGGGGCGCGACGAAAAACTGTTTTTT. Translation: CASSWDRGRDEKLFF.